This entry concerns a single T cell receptor beta chain. PCR was performed a second time for roughly 7 to 11 cycles using a sample-barcoded 5' primer and a J-beta primer mix. TCRdb reprocessed the 5' RACE reads via MiXCR and lists one record per CDR3 protein. The sample gives roughly 1,300,000 distinct CDR3 sequences, roughly 59% of which show up once; 5% to 7% is in the top ten. These data come from a study of blood T cells in healthy people across ages. Germline lookup yields CDR1 ENHRY and CDR2 SYGVKD. Trimming removed 2 bases at V and 4 bases at J, with 20 bases between. CDR3 size: 17 residues. The sequenced sample was blood. This clonotype was obtained from a man in his late teens or twenties in good health. The chain is built from TRBV10-3 and TRBJ2-5, with D possibly being TRBD2 (7 bases). The CDR3 DNA reads TGTGCCATCAGTGAGAGGCGCCCGGGGGGCGGTGTAGAGACCCAGTACTTC. Residues: CAISERRPGGGVETQYF.